These 9 T cell receptor beta chains were sequenced from one sample in a study of cytomegalovirus exposure and HLA in healthy donors. Researchers ran the PCR with 60 Vbeta and 13 Jbeta primers. Produced via immunoSEQ multiplex PCR; TCRdb's table is partial and in-frame only. The table has about 190,000 clones, around 83% seen once; the top ten hold about 1%. Sequenced material: PBMCs. Receptors were obtained from a woman in her thirties or forties in good health and CMV-seronegative.

Turning to this clone: Other nucleotide sequences from this sample produce the same CDR3. The J gene is TRBJ1-3, the V gene TRBV28; TRBD1 is a possible D gene (6 bases). The V end lost 2 bases, the J end lost 0 bases, and 8 bases lay between the germline ends. The germline gives CDR1 MDHEN, CDR2 SYDVKM. The CDR3 spans 15 residues. The CDR3 DNA reads as TGTGCCAGCAGTTTAATGACAGGCTCTGGAAACACCATATATTTT. It translates to CASSLMTGSGNTIYF.

In DNA form, the CDR3 reads TGTGCCAGTAGAGCGGAGGGGCTCCATCAGCCCCAGCATTTT. Its protein product is CASRAEGLHQPQHF. The V and J genes are TRBV19 and TRBJ1-5, with a tentative D call TRBD1 (5 bases). This CDR3 spans 14 amino acids. In germline, CDR1 is LNHDA, CDR2 SQIVND (reference sequence). Trimming pared 6 bases from V and 5 bases from J, leaving 14 bases between.

This clone was detected once. The genes are TRBV7-2 and TRBJ1-2, with D unresolved. Between the trimmed V and J ends, which lost 5 bases and 3 bases, there was a span of 13 bases. The CDR3 contains 14 residues. Germline assignment: CDR1 SGHTA and CDR2 FQGNSA. The DNA of the CDR3 is TGTGCCAGCAGCCCAAGCAGGTCTTACTATGGCTACACCTTC. This sequence encodes CASSPSRSYYGYTF.

The chain is built from TRBV5-1 and TRBJ2-2; 8 bases line up with TRBD2. After removal of 4 bases from V and 4 bases from J, the junction contained 12 bases not matched to a gene. The germline V gene has CDR1 SGHRS and CDR2 YFSETQ. The CDR3 extends over 17 amino acids. CDR3 DNA sequence: TGCGCCAGCAGCCGAACGGGGGGTAGCGGGACCACCGGGGAGCTGTTTTTT. As protein: CASSRTGGSGTTGELFF.

The V gene is TRBV11-2, the J gene TRBJ2-1; D might be TRBD2 (6 bases). From germline, CDR1 is SGHAT and CDR2 FQNNGV. CDR3 length: 11 residues. The V and J ends lost 4 bases and 10 bases respectively, with 8 bases between them. Here the CDR3 DNA reads TGTGCCAGCAGCTCGGCGGGGGAGCAGTTCTTC. This sequence encodes CASSSAGEQFF.

This clone appeared once. The rearrangement links TRBV28 to TRBJ1-4; D not resolved. The CDR3 covers 15 residues. Germline V CDR1 and CDR2: MDHEN, SYDVKM. V was shortened by 4 bases and J by 7 bases, with 16 bases between the two germline ends. The CDR3 spells CASSSPLARSEKLFF. The CDR3 coding sequence is TGTGCCAGCAGTTCTCCTCTTGCCCGGAGTGAAAAACTGTTTTTT.

This chain joins TRBV19 and TRBJ2-1, with TRBD2 matching over 9 bases. Germline V gives CDR1 LNHDA, CDR2 SQIVND (reference sequence). The J segment lost 7 bases and the V segment lost 6 bases, leaving 22 bases of the junction unmatched. The CDR3 extends over 19 amino acids. CDR3 DNA sequence: TGTGCCAGTAGCGAAACCCCCCGAACTAGCGGGCATCTAGGTAATGAGCAGTTCTTC. It yields the protein CASSETPRTSGHLGNEQFF.

This chain links TRBV9 with TRBJ2-2; 7 bases align to TRBD2. The CDR3 is 17 residues long. With V trimmed by 0 bases and J by 1 base, 6 bases remained unmatched. Germline CDR1 is SGDLS and CDR2 is YYNGEE. The CDR3 DNA follows: TGTGCCAGCAGCGTAGGCGGGAGTAGGCTGAACACCGGGGAGCTGTTTTTT. This gives the protein CASSVGGSRLNTGELFF.

CDR3 sequence (DNA): TGTGCCAGCAGCCAACGGGCAGGGGTGTACGAGCAGTACTTC. Encoded protein: CASSQRAGVYEQYF. V gene TRBV14 combines with J gene TRBJ2-7; possibly TRBD1 for D (6 bases). This CDR3 comprises 14 residues. V was trimmed by 2 bases and J by 4 bases, leaving 12 bases between them. Germline assignment: CDR1 SGHDN and CDR2 FVKESK.